The 2 T cell receptor beta chains in this list originate from one sample, sequenced in a study of cytomegalovirus exposure and HLA in healthy donors. 13 Jbeta primers and 60 Vbeta primers were used for the PCR. Only in-frame clones appear in the TCRdb table, and some are missing; sequencing was by immunoSEQ multiplex PCR. Among approximately 100,000 clones listed, 85% were seen once. The sample was PBMCs. Every receptor here comes from a man aged 35-49 years in good health and CMV-seropositive.

V and J are TRBV5-6 and TRBJ2-7; 15 bases agree with TRBD2. Per the germline V gene, CDR1 is SGHDT and CDR2 is YYEEEE. The CDR3 consists of 15 residues. Trimming removed 4 bases from V and 7 bases from J; junction bases left unmatched: 6. The CDR3 nucleotides read TGTGCCAGCAGCGGACTAGCGGGAGGGACCGGTGAGCAGTACTTC. Translation: CASSGLAGGTGEQYF.

This clone was seen only once. The rearrangement links TRBV7-2 to TRBJ2-5; TRBD2 is a possible D gene (6 bases). Trimming cost V 5 bases and J 6 bases, with 16 bases left between them. Germline V CDR1 and CDR2: SGHTA, FQGNSA. The CDR3 has 14 residues. This CDR3 is CASSRRPGRQTQYF. The CDR3 DNA is TGTGCCAGCAGCCGAAGGCCGGGGAGGCAGACCCAGTACTTC. The whole variable domain, remainder taken from reference TRBV7-2 and TRBJ2-5, is GAGVSQSPSNKVTEKGKDVELRCDPISGHTALYWYRQSLGQGLEFLIYFQGNSAPDKSGLPSDRFSAERTGGSVSTLTIQRTQQEDSAVYLCASSRRPGRQTQYFGPGTRLLVL.